Shown below are 20 T cell receptor beta chains from a single sample sequenced in a study of cytomegalovirus exposure and HLA in healthy donors. Researchers ran the PCR with 60 Vbeta and 13 Jbeta primers. The assay was immunoSEQ multiplex PCR, and TCRdb's table has in-frame clones only and misses some. The sample carries around 160,000 clones, 78% recorded once. The sample comprised PBMCs. These receptors all stem from a male donor in good health and CMV-seronegative.

J is TRBJ1-2 and V is TRBV7-2, with D possibly matching TRBD1 (6 bases). The CDR3 runs to 14 residues. Germline loops: CDR1 SGHTA, CDR2 FQGNSA. The germline V and J ends were trimmed by 1 base and 5 bases, with 11 bases remaining between them. For the CDR3, the DNA is TGTGCCAGCAGCTTAGAGCGACAGGCTTATGGCTACACCTTC. Translated: CASSLERQAYGYTF.

The chain links TRBV6-5 to TRBJ1-2; D unresolved. Germline values: CDR1 MNHEY, CDR2 SVGAGI. CDR3 length equals 13 residues. Deletions cut 2 bases from V and 8 bases from J, with 12 bases between. The CDR3 sequence: CASSYGRTWGYTF. CDR3 coding DNA: TGTGCCAGCAGTTACGGCAGGACTTGGGGCTACACCTTC.

This clone was observed a handful of times. The CDR3 protein is CASSLPPPGEQFF. The DNA of the CDR3 is TGTGCCAGCAGCCTACCCCCGCCAGGGGAGCAGTTCTTC. The chain uses TRBV14 and TRBJ2-1, with a tentative D call TRBD1 (5 bases). CDR3 length equals 13 residues. The V gene's germline CDR1 is SGHDN and CDR2 FVKESK. V lost 4 bases, J lost 10 bases, and 14 bases lay in between.

V is TRBV5-1 and J is TRBJ2-5; tentatively, D is TRBD1 (5 bases). The end of the DNA fits TRBJ2-7 better, so the J call may be wrong. The CDR3 length is 16 residues. Germline V CDR1 and CDR2: SGHRS, YFSETQ. CDR3 amino acids: CASSLDPERGFYEQYF. CDR3 nucleotides: TGCGCCAGCAGCTTGGACCCTGAAAGGGGATTCTACGAGCAGTACTTC.

This clone appeared once. The CDR3 bases are TGTGCCAGCTCACCGAAAAGTGGGGGGCAAGAGACCCAGTACTTC. As protein: CASSPKSGGQETQYF. The chain couples TRBV18 to TRBJ2-5; D is perhaps TRBD2 (6 bases). Trimming removed 3 bases at V and 2 bases at J, with 13 bases between. The CDR3 loop spans 15 amino acids. From germline, CDR1 is KGHSH and CDR2 LQKENI.

This clone was picked up a small number of times. The chain combines TRBV5-1 with TRBJ2-1; maybe TRBD2 (5 bases). Between the trimmed V and J ends, which lost 3 bases and 7 bases, there was a span of 11 bases. This CDR3 contains 13 residues. Germline-derived CDR1 and CDR2 are SGHRS and YFSETQ. DNA of the CDR3: TGCGCCAGCAGCTCCCCGGACTTAAATGAGCAGTTCTTC. Its translation is CASSSPDLNEQFF.

The rearrangement links TRBV19 to TRBJ2-1; TRBD2 is a possible D gene (5 bases). V lost 3 bases and J lost 12, with 30 bases in between. Per the germline V gene, CDR1 is LNHDA and CDR2 is SQIVND (reference sequence). CDR3 length: 18 amino acids. The CDR3 DNA sequence: TGTGCCAGTAGTATTCTACCCTCCTGGACCAATAATGAGGGAAGGCAGTTCTTC. This encodes CASSILPSWTNNEGRQFF.

The sample holds a few counts of this clone. The chain carries TRBV4-1 and TRBJ2-7, with 7 bases that match TRBD1. Germline lookup yields CDR1 MGHRA and CDR2 YSYEKL. The CDR3 sequence is 15 residues long. V lost 2 bases, J lost 3 bases, and 7 bases stayed unmatched. CDR3 protein: CASSQLPGTDYEQYF. The CDR3, as DNA: TGCGCCAGCAGCCAATTACCTGGGACAGACTACGAGCAGTACTTC.

V and J are TRBV19 and TRBJ2-7; 7 bases line up with TRBD2. CDR1 is LNHDA, CDR2 SQIVND, per germline (reference sequence). V lost 6 bases, J lost 3 bases, and 20 bases stayed unmatched. The CDR3 runs 18 residues. CDR3 loop: CASRPRSGLVGSNYEQYF. Here the CDR3 DNA reads TGTGCCAGTAGACCCCGGAGCGGACTAGTGGGAAGCAACTACGAGCAGTACTTC.

The gene calls are TRBV28 and TRBJ2-5; D perhaps matches TRBD2 (5 bases). V was clipped by 4 bases and J by 7 bases, with 16 bases between them. The length of the CDR3 is 14 residues. CDR1 is MDHEN, CDR2 SYDVKM, per germline. The CDR3 region is CASSSPGEGWTQYF. The CDR3 region has the DNA TGTGCCAGCAGTTCCCCCGGGGAAGGTTGGACCCAGTACTTC.

The chain is built from TRBV30 and TRBJ2-1; D might be TRBD2 (6 bases). CDR3 length equals 13 residues. Germline V gene data show CDR1 as GTSNPN and CDR2 as SVGIG (reference sequence). V lost 0 bases and J lost 9, with 12 bases in between. CDR3 DNA sequence: TGTGCCTGGAGTGTATGGGAGGCTGGTGAGCAGTTCTTC. It yields the protein CAWSVWEAGEQFF.

This chain links TRBV15 with TRBJ2-1, with TRBD2 matching 12 bases. The CDR3 sequence is 13 residues long. Germline CDR1 reads LNHNV; CDR2 reads YYDKDF (reference sequence). V lost 4 bases to trimming and J lost 8 bases; unmatched junction nucleotides: 0. For the CDR3, the DNA is TGTGCCACCAGCACTAGCGGGAGGGATGAGCAGTTCTTC. Translated, it gives CATSTSGRDEQFF.

The chain couples TRBV7-2 to TRBJ2-3; 8 bases are shared with TRBD2. The V gene end was trimmed by 5 bases and the J gene end by 2 bases; junction bases not matched to a gene: 9. The V gene's germline CDR1 is SGHTA and CDR2 FQGNSA. This CDR3 spans 16 amino acids. The CDR3 loop is CASSLLAGGFTDTQYF. The DNA for the CDR3 is TGTGCCAGCAGCCTATTGGCGGGGGGATTCACAGATACGCAGTATTTT.

The gene calls are TRBV11-2 and TRBJ2-5, with 8 nucleotides matching TRBD2. From germline, CDR1 is SGHAT and CDR2 FQNNGV. The CDR3 is 14 residues long. After removal of 4 bases from V and 4 bases from J, the junction contained 5 bases not matched to a gene. CDR3 coding DNA: TGTGCCAGCAGCTCGACGGGGGGGCGAGAGACCCAGTACTTC. This translates into CASSSTGGRETQYF.

V is TRBV10-1 and J is TRBJ2-7; 9 bases are shared with TRBD1. This CDR3 has 14 residues. Germline CDR1 reads WNHNN; CDR2 reads SYGVQD (reference sequence). Germline trimming cut 9 bases from V and 4 bases from J; bases unmatched to any gene: 10. This CDR3 is CASRRGTGWYEQYF. In nucleotides, the CDR3 is TGCGCCAGTAGGAGGGGGACAGGGTGGTACGAGCAGTACTTC.

This rearrangement joins TRBV9 to TRBJ2-2; D is unresolved. The CDR3 covers 14 residues. Looked up from germline, CDR1 is SGDLS and CDR2 is YYNGEE. Trimming removed 4 bases at V and 4 bases at J, with 11 bases between. CDR3 residues: CASSTHPSTGELFF. CDR3 in DNA: TGTGCCAGCAGCACCCACCCGAGCACCGGGGAGCTGTTTTTT.

This sequence joins TRBV4-3 and TRBJ1-6; 7 bases agree with TRBD1. This CDR3 is 15 amino acids long. Germline CDR1 is LGHNA and CDR2 is YSLEER. Germline trimming cut 3 bases from V and 9 bases from J; bases unmatched to any gene: 8. CDR3 nucleotide sequence: TGCGCCAGCAGCCAGGGAACAGGGGTTTCTTCACCCCTCCACTTT. Its protein product is CASSQGTGVSSPLHF.

The rearrangement links TRBV18 to TRBJ2-7; TRBD1 matches 9 bases. Germline V gene lookup returns CDR1 KGHSH and CDR2 LQKENI. Trimming removed 5 bases from V and 3 bases from J; junction bases left unmatched: 11. The CDR3 consists of 16 residues. The CDR3 DNA reads as TGTGCCAGCTCAACCCTCGGGACAGGGAATCACTACGAGCAGTACTTC. It yields the protein CASSTLGTGNHYEQYF.

V and J are TRBV5-6 and TRBJ1-2; 9 nucleotides match TRBD1. Germline CDR1 and CDR2: SGHDT and YYEEEE. The CDR3 runs 13 residues. The V and J ends lost 3 bases and 5 bases, in that order; junction bases with no gene match: 2. The CDR3 region has the DNA TGTGCCAGCAGCTACGACAGGGGGTATGGCTACACCTTC. Protein product: CASSYDRGYGYTF.

The chain combines TRBV27 with TRBJ2-3, with a possible D match to TRBD2 (5 bases). Germline V gives CDR1 MNHEY, CDR2 SMNVEV (reference sequence). The CDR3 is made up of 13 amino acids. The ends were cut back, 6 bases at V and 0 bases at J, with 7 bases in the middle. The CDR3 DNA sequence: TGTGCCAGCAGGAGGGTGAGCACAGATACGCAGTATTTT. Protein product: CASRRVSTDTQYF.